This TCR beta chain appears in the sequencing data of a study of T-cell reconstitution after alpha-beta-depleted transplantation in children. Study findings and constraints: Fresh T-cell production supplied most of the T-cell counts and diversity seen one year after transplant. Alpha-beta T cells about two months after transplant reportedly derived from several hundred expanded graft clones. Some patients owed their high day-60 TCRbeta diversity to surviving recipient T cells and thymic progenitors.

For this clonotype: Its target is not known.

This CDR3 region has 14 residues. Trimming removed 6 bases at V and 1 base at J, with 16 bases between. CDR1 is DFQATT and CDR2 is SNEGSKA in the germline V gene (reference sequence). Preparation of the TCRbeta library involved a method that used unique molecular identifiers. TCRdb ran MiXCR on the PCR reads and lists one entry per CDR3 protein. The sample shows 84,000 or so distinct CDR3 sequences, roughly a sixth of them seen only once. The specimen was PBMCs, mostly from graft donor cells, collected 180 days after TCRalphabeta/CD19-depleted stem cell transplant. The clonotype was recovered from a male patient between 2 and 15 years old who had a stem cell transplant for acute lymphoblastic leukemia, so the T cells may come from the graft donor. The chain uses TRBV20-1 and TRBJ2-7; D gene uncertain. The CDR3: CSASSLTKSYEQYF. CDR3 nucleotides: TGCAGTGCCTCGTCATTAACTAAGTCCTACGAGCAGTACTTC.